The T cell receptor beta chain under discussion was sequenced for a study of spatial heterogeneity in lung cancer. In TCRdb, the 5' RACE reads were re-called with MiXCR into one record per CDR3 protein. The repertoire holds approximately 41,000 distinct CDR3 sequences, 10% seen once, with approximately 17% in the top ten. Time point specified: blood at routine non-recurrence follow-up after resection. The CDR3 runs to 16 residues. Looked up from germline, CDR1 is SGHTA and CDR2 is FQGTGA. V trimming: 6 bases; J trimming: 8 bases; junction bases outside the gene matches: 15. The chain is built from TRBV7-3 and TRBJ2-1; 8 bases are shared with TRBD2. This TCR came from a female donor with early-stage non-small cell lung cancer. The material was PBMCs, obtained at follow-up. CDR3 sequence reads: CASRDGRGGFGDEQFF. The CDR3 nucleotides are TGTGCCAGCAGGGACGGACGGGGGGGCTTTGGAGATGAGCAGTTCTTC.